These T cell receptor beta chains were read from a single sample in a study of OX40 agonist ivuxolimab in advanced cancers. Assay: immunoSEQ multiplex PCR; the TCRdb copy retains only in-frame clones and omits some. The data contain 8,500 to 9,000 clones, 55% to 75% of them singletons. This material consisted of CD4+ or CD8+ T cells sorted from blood, taken in a trial of the OX40 agonist ivuxolimab. Receptor source: an adult with an advanced solid tumor such as melanoma, head and neck, liver or kidney cancer. Both conserved end residues are part of each CDR3. D genes are given only for firm matches. Where a row states a size, it is once, few, many or the class of an expanded clone; other rows omit it.

J: TRBJ1-1
D: .
V: TRBV5-1
size: .
CDR3: CASRFNTEAFF
DNA: TGCGCCAGCAGATTCAACACTGAAGCTTTCTTT

J: TRBJ2-5
D: .
V: TRBV25-1
size: .
CDR3: CAVAGRETQYF
DNA: TGTGCCGTGGCAGGGAGAGAGACCCAGTACTTC

J: TRBJ2-3
D: .
V: TRBV9
size: few
CDR3: CASSLPDTGTDTQYF
DNA: TGTGCCAGCAGCCTGCCCGACACTGGGACAGATACGCAGTATTTT

J: TRBJ1-5
D: TRBD1
V: TRBV10-1
size: once
CDR3: CASSEPGPRQGRQPQHF
DNA: TGCGCCAGCAGTGAGCCCGGACCAAGACAGGGACGCCAGCCCCAGCATTTT

J: TRBJ2-7
D: TRBD1
V: TRBV4-1
size: .
CDR3: CASSQDGTGGRYEQYF
DNA: TGCGCCAGCAGCCAAGACGGGACAGGGGGACGGTACGAGCAGTACTTC

J: TRBJ1-1
D: .
V: TRBV5-4
size: .
CDR3: CASSQGVSRGDTEAFF
DNA: TGCGCCAGCAGCCAAGGGGTTTCTAGGGGTGACACTGAAGCTTTCTTT

J: TRBJ2-7
D: TRBD2
V: TRBV5-4
size: once
CDR3: CASSEAGLSYEQYF
DNA: TGTGCCAGCAGCGAAGCGGGGCTCTCCTACGAGCAGTACTTC

J: TRBJ2-7
D: .
V: TRBV29-1
size: .
CDR3: CSVEGAAGSSYEQYF
DNA: TGCAGCGTTGAAGGTGCGGCAGGGAGCTCCTACGAGCAGTACTTC

J: TRBJ2-6
D: .
V: TRBV4-3
size: .
CDR3: CASSQDSSSRANVLTF
DNA: TGCGCCAGCAGCCAAGATAGCAGCAGCCGGGCCAACGTCCTGACTTTC

J: TRBJ2-1
D: .
V: TRBV27
size: .
CDR3: CASSPRVDEQFF
DNA: TGTGCCAGCAGTCCCAGGGTTGATGAGCAGTTCTTC

J: TRBJ2-7
D: .
V: TRBV4-1
size: .
CDR3: CASSQDPGLSYEQYF
DNA: TGCGCCAGCAGCCAAGATCCGGGCCTTTCCTACGAGCAGTACTTC

J: TRBJ2-7
D: .
V: TRBV9
size: .
CDR3: CASSRGPVTYEQYF
DNA: TGTGCCAGCAGCAGGGGACCTGTAACCTACGAGCAGTACTTC

J: TRBJ2-2
D: .
V: TRBV2
size: .
CDR3: CASSEQFETGELFF
DNA: TGTGCCAGCAGTGAACAGTTCGAGACCGGGGAGCTGTTTTTT

J: TRBJ1-4
D: .
V: TRBV27
size: .
CDR3: CASRRVSNEKLFF
DNA: TGTGCCAGCAGACGGGTTTCAAATGAAAAACTGTTTTTT

J: TRBJ1-1
D: TRBD1
V: TRBV27
size: .
CDR3: CASCWAGGTEAFF
DNA: TGTGCCAGCTGTTGGGCAGGGGGGACTGAAGCTTTCTTT

J: TRBJ1-6
D: .
V: TRBV7-9
size: .
CDR3: CASSLEGSGASYNSPLHF
DNA: TGTGCCAGCAGCTTAGAGGGGTCAGGGGCGTCCTATAATTCACCCCTCCACTTT

J: TRBJ2-2
D: .
V: TRBV7-8
size: .
CDR3: CASSREEGGRTGELFF
DNA: TGTGCCAGCAGCCGAGAAGAAGGGGGGCGGACCGGGGAGCTGTTTTTT

J: TRBJ2-1
D: .
V: TRBV4-2
size: few
CDR3: CASSQDNPGVYNEQFF
DNA: TGTGCCAGCAGCCAAGATAATCCAGGGGTCTACAATGAGCAGTTCTTC

J: TRBJ1-4
D: TRBD1
V: TRBV7-9
size: .
CDR3: CASSHQGEGDEKLFF
DNA: TGTGCCAGCAGCCATCAGGGGGAAGGCGATGAAAAACTGTTTTTT

J: TRBJ2-1
D: .
V: TRBV5-1
size: few
CDR3: CASSLRSGYNEQFF
DNA: TGCGCCAGCAGCTTGCGGTCAGGCTACAATGAGCAGTTCTTC

J: TRBJ2-1
D: .
V: TRBV11-2
size: .
CDR3: CASSFRGVSSYNEQFF
DNA: TGTGCCAGCAGCTTCCGGGGCGTTAGCTCCTACAATGAGCAGTTCTTC

J: TRBJ2-7
D: .
V: TRBV4-1
size: .
CDR3: CASSQGQVTYEQYF
DNA: TGCGCCAGCAGCCAAGGACAGGTTACCTACGAGCAGTACTTC

J: TRBJ2-7
D: .
V: TRBV5-1
size: .
CDR3: CASSLGQAEQYF
DNA: TGCGCCAGCAGCTTGGGACAGGCCGAGCAGTACTTC

J: TRBJ1-1
D: .
V: TRBV27
size: .
CDR3: CASSNREDTEAFF
DNA: TGTGCCAGCTCGAACAGGGAGGACACTGAAGCTTTCTTT

J: TRBJ1-6
D: .
V: TRBV5-6
size: .
CDR3: CASSLGNSPLHF
DNA: TGTGCCAGCAGCTTAGGGAATTCACCCCTCCACTTT

J: TRBJ2-7
D: TRBD2
V: TRBV10-3
size: once
CDR3: CAISGGTSGRAHEQYF
DNA: TGTGCCATCAGTGGGGGGACTAGCGGGAGGGCCCACGAGCAGTACTTC

J: TRBJ1-5
D: .
V: TRBV6-1
size: .
CDR3: CASSPEPYSNQPQHF
DNA: TGTGCCAGCAGTCCAGAGCCGTATAGCAATCAGCCCCAGCATTTT

J: TRBJ2-1
D: TRBD1
V: TRBV5-6
size: .
CDR3: CASSSTGRRQFF
DNA: TGTGCCAGCAGCTCGACAGGGAGACGGCAGTTCTTC

J: TRBJ1-1
D: .
V: TRBV7-9
size: .
CDR3: CASSLTRGGSMNTEAFF
DNA: TGTGCCAGCAGCTTAACAAGGGGGGGCAGCATGAACACTGAAGCTTTCTTT

J: TRBJ1-1
D: TRBD1
V: TRBV11-1
size: .
CDR3: CASSSGGNGGLNTEAFF
DNA: TGTGCCAGCAGCTCAGGGGGTAATGGGGGATTGAACACTGAAGCTTTCTTT

J: TRBJ1-2
D: .
V: TRBV7-9
size: .
CDR3: CASSLAGGSAIYGYTF
DNA: TGTGCCAGCAGCTTAGCGGGCGGGTCGGCAATTTATGGCTACACCTTC

J: TRBJ1-4
D: .
V: TRBV4-3
size: once
CDR3: CASSQDVARFNEKLFF
DNA: TGCGCCAGCAGCCAAGATGTGGCCAGGTTTAATGAAAAACTGTTTTTT

J: TRBJ1-3
D: TRBD1
V: TRBV28
size: .
CDR3: CASTLQGLYGNTIYF
DNA: TGTGCCAGCACTTTACAGGGGTTATATGGAAACACCATATATTTT

J: TRBJ1-2
D: TRBD1
V: TRBV19
size: .
CDR3: CASRQGGDGYTF
DNA: TGTGCCAGCCGACAGGGTGGAGATGGCTACACCTTC

J: TRBJ1-1
D: .
V: TRBV9
size: .
CDR3: CASSVGENTEAFF
DNA: TGTGCCAGCAGCGTAGGGGAGAACACTGAAGCTTTCTTT

J: TRBJ2-7
D: .
V: TRBV7-3
size: .
CDR3: CASSPAPGQDEQYF
DNA: TGTGCCAGCAGCCCCGCCCCGGGCCAGGACGAGCAGTACTTC

J: TRBJ2-1
D: .
V: TRBV7-8
size: few
CDR3: CASSPETGNEQFF
DNA: TGTGCCAGCAGCCCCGAGACGGGCAATGAGCAGTTCTTC

J: TRBJ1-2
D: .
V: TRBV28
size: .
CDR3: CASSTTGYYGYTF
DNA: TGTGCCAGCAGCACGACAGGATACTATGGCTACACCTTC

J: TRBJ2-7
D: .
V: TRBV9
size: .
CDR3: CASSVGGNEQYF
DNA: TGTGCCAGCAGCGTAGGTGGGAACGAGCAGTACTTC

J: TRBJ2-1
D: .
V: TRBV7-8
size: .
CDR3: CASSLVGGGDEQFF
DNA: TGTGCCAGCAGCTTAGTAGGGGGGGGCGATGAGCAGTTCTTC

J: TRBJ2-7
D: TRBD1
V: TRBV19
size: .
CDR3: CASGTGGADEQYF
DNA: TGTGCCAGTGGGACAGGGGGCGCGGACGAGCAGTACTTC

J: TRBJ2-7
D: TRBD1
V: TRBV27
size: .
CDR3: CASSLLGQANEQYF
DNA: TGTGCCAGCAGTCTACTGGGACAGGCCAACGAGCAGTACTTC